These 29 T cell receptor beta chains came from one sample sequenced in a study of cytomegalovirus exposure and HLA in healthy donors. PCR used 60 Vbeta primers and 13 Jbeta primers. Produced via immunoSEQ multiplex PCR; TCRdb's table is partial and in-frame only. The sample's table shows 100,000 to 150,000 clones. The sequenced sample was PBMCs. Receptor source: a middle-aged woman in good health and CMV-seropositive.

The J gene is TRBJ2-1, the V gene TRBV11-2, with TRBD2 matching over 12 bases. This CDR3 spans 13 amino acids. With 5 bases clipped from V and 11 bases from J, the junction kept 4 bases outside the gene matches. Germline V gene sequence: CDR1 SGHAT, CDR2 FQNNGV. CDR3 in DNA: TGTGCCAGCAGCACGACTAGCGGGAGCCAGCAGTTCTTC. Its protein product is CASSTTSGSQQFF.

The J gene is TRBJ1-2, the V gene TRBV25-1; the D gene is possibly TRBD1 (6 bases). The CDR3 is 13 residues long. Trimming stripped 10 bases from V and 8 bases from J, with 20 bases between. Germline V gene lookup returns CDR1 MGHDK and CDR2 SYGVNS. The CDR3 nucleotides are TGTGCCACCTCGGGCGGGGGCTTAGGGGGCTACACCTTC. Encoded protein: CATSGGGLGGYTF.

The J gene is TRBJ2-2, the V gene TRBV9; 7 bases align to TRBD1. The length of the CDR3 is 15 residues. Germline V gene data show CDR1 as SGDLS and CDR2 as YYNGEE. V shed 2 bases, J shed 1 base, and the junction held 2 bases outside the gene matches. The CDR3 protein is CASSVRQGNTGELFF. The CDR3 bases are TGTGCCAGCAGCGTCCGACAGGGGAACACCGGGGAGCTGTTTTTT.

The V call is TRBV2, the J call TRBJ2-7; D possibly corresponds to TRBD1 (7 bases). CDR3 length: 18 residues. V lost 1 base to trimming and J lost 6 bases, with 25 bases between them. Germline CDR1 reads SNHLY; CDR2 reads FYNNEI. CDR3 coding DNA: TGTGCCAGCAGTGAAGAGGGGGCTTGGCGGGGATCGCTAGGCGAGCAGTACTTC. It specifies CASSEEGAWRGSLGEQYF.

This sequence joins TRBV2 and TRBJ1-2; TRBD1 aligns across 8 bases. With V trimmed by 7 bases and J by 4 bases, 11 bases remained unmatched. The V gene's germline CDR1 is SNHLY and CDR2 FYNNEI. There are 15 residues in the CDR3. Written as DNA, the CDR3 is TGTGCCAGCACTCCGGACAGGGTTCCTGGCTATGGCTACACCTTC. Residues: CASTPDRVPGYGYTF.

The rearrangement uses TRBV10-3 and TRBJ2-7; 13 bases align to TRBD2. V shed 4 bases and J 7 bases; nucleotides not matched to a gene: 7. The CDR3 has 15 residues. Per the germline V gene, CDR1 is ENHRY and CDR2 is SYGVKD. The CDR3, as DNA: TGTGCCATCAGTGGCACTAGCGGGAGGGCCCGTGAGCAGTACTTC. This sequence encodes CAISGTSGRAREQYF.

This chain links TRBV7-2 with TRBJ2-3; a weak D match, TRBD2 (5 bases). The length of the CDR3 is 13 residues. Germline CDR1 SGHTA, CDR2 FQGNSA. The germline V and J ends were trimmed by 8 bases and 2 bases, with 11 bases remaining between them. The DNA of the CDR3 is TGTGCCAGCGGACTTAGGGCCACAGATACGCAGTATTTT. Translated: CASGLRATDTQYF.

V is TRBV11-2 and J is TRBJ2-7, with a tentative D call TRBD1 (5 bases). CDR1 is SGHAT, CDR2 FQNNGV, per germline. The CDR3 contains 13 residues. The V end was cut by 2 bases, the J end by 4 bases, with 9 bases between. The CDR3 sequence: CASSLTGRYEQYF. CDR3 bases: TGTGCCAGCAGCTTAACAGGCAGATACGAGCAGTACTTC.

The chain is built from TRBV5-5 and TRBJ1-2; D is unresolved. Germline V gene data show CDR1 as SGHKS and CDR2 as YYEKEE (reference sequence). The CDR3 totals 11 residues. Trimming stripped 0 bases from V and 11 bases from J, with 8 bases between. The DNA of the CDR3 is TGTGCCAGCAGCTTGGGGCAGATTTACACCTTC. It is translated as CASSLGQIYTF.

The rearrangement links TRBV14 to TRBJ1-1; unclear D gene. The germline V gene encodes CDR1 SGHDN and CDR2 FVKESK. Between the trimmed V and J ends, which lost 3 bases and 1 base, there was a span of 6 bases. The CDR3 covers 13 residues. In DNA form, the CDR3 reads TGTGCCAGCAGCCAGAACAGGAACACTGAAGCTTTCTTT. Translated: CASSQNRNTEAFF.

The CDR3 DNA reads as TGTGCCAGCAGCTTCAAGGGGTATCTAAGGGAGACCCAGTACTTC. This sequence encodes CASSFKGYLRETQYF. The chain combines TRBV5-6 with TRBJ2-5, with a weak D call TRBD1 (5 bases). The CDR3 runs 15 residues. V gave up 2 bases and J gave up 5 bases, with 16 bases separating them. In germline, CDR1 is SGHDT, CDR2 YYEEEE.

CDR3 in DNA: TGTGCCAGCAGTAATCTACAGGGTGGCGGCTACACCTTC. Protein sequence: CASSNLQGGGYTF. This chain connects TRBV6-6 to TRBJ1-2, with a possible D match to TRBD1 (6 bases). The germline V gene encodes CDR1 MNHNY and CDR2 SVGAGI (reference sequence). Trimming took off 5 bases at V and 8 bases at J, with 15 bases between the two ends. This CDR3 is 13 amino acids long.

V and J are TRBV6-1 and TRBJ2-5; 13 positions match TRBD2. CDR1 is MNHNS and CDR2 is SASEGT in the germline V gene. This CDR3 region has 17 residues. Trimming took 2 bases from V and 4 from J; bases not matched to a gene: 7. In DNA, the CDR3 is TGTGCCAGCAGTGAACAATTCGGGACTAGCGGGACAGAGACCCAGTACTTC. Translated, it gives CASSEQFGTSGTETQYF.

The chain links TRBV7-2 to TRBJ2-4; possible D gene TRBD1, 6 bases. The germline V gene has CDR1 SGHTA and CDR2 FQGNSA. The CDR3 is 16 amino acids. V dropped 5 bases and J dropped 2 bases, with 16 bases sitting between them. The CDR3 DNA sequence: TGTGCCAGCAGCACCGAGGCAGGGGCGCCCAAAAACATTCAGTACTTC. It is translated as CASSTEAGAPKNIQYF.

The V call is TRBV13, the J call TRBJ2-4; TRBD1 matches at 10 bases. J lost 0 bases, V lost 4 bases, and 12 bases had no gene match. The CDR3 has 19 residues. CDR1 PRHDT and CDR2 FYEKMQ come from the germline V gene (reference sequence). CDR3 sequence: CASSSAGTGDRLAKNIQYF. In nucleotides, the CDR3 is TGTGCCAGCAGCTCGGCCGGGACAGGGGACCGCCTAGCCAAAAACATTCAGTACTTC.

The rearrangement uses TRBV6-1 and TRBJ1-4; perhaps TRBD1 as D (5 bases). V gave up 5 bases and J gave up 8 bases, with 15 bases separating them. CDR1 and CDR2 from the germline V gene are MNHNS and SASEGT. The CDR3 totals 14 residues. The CDR3 here is CASSFRAPGEKLFF. CDR3 DNA: TGTGCCAGCAGTTTCAGGGCCCCAGGGGAAAAACTGTTTTTT.

The rearrangement joins TRBV15 to TRBJ1-4, with 7 bases matching TRBD1. This CDR3 is built from 15 residues. The junction had 6 bases not matched to a gene; V was cut back by 0 bases and J by 8 bases. CDR1 and CDR2 from the germline V gene are LNHNV and YYDKDF (reference sequence). The CDR3 is CATSRDSAGGEKLFF. CDR3 DNA: TGTGCCACCAGCAGAGATTCGGCAGGGGGGGAAAAACTGTTTTTT.

V is TRBV18 and J is TRBJ1-5; 12 positions match TRBD1. This CDR3 is built from 15 residues. Losses at the gene ends were 3 bases for V and 6 bases for J; bases not matched to a gene: 3. Germline V gene sequence: CDR1 KGHSH, CDR2 LQKENI. Written as DNA, the CDR3 is TGTGCCAGCTCACCGGGACAGGGGGCTGGTCAGCCCCAGCATTTT. This translates into CASSPGQGAGQPQHF.

The chain recombines TRBV30 with TRBJ1-3; 10 bases match TRBD1. This CDR3 comprises 14 residues. V trimming: 5 bases; J trimming: 3 bases; junction bases outside the gene matches: 4. Germline V gene data show CDR1 as GTSNPN and CDR2 as SVGIG (reference sequence). The CDR3 region has the DNA TGTGCCTGGCCCCGGGACAGGGGTGGAAACACCATATATTTT. Amino acid sequence: CAWPRDRGGNTIYF.

CDR3 amino acids: CASSPDGDTEAFF. The CDR3 DNA sequence: TGTGCCAGCAGCCCCGACGGAGACACTGAAGCTTTCTTT. This rearrangement joins TRBV13 to TRBJ1-1; no firm D call. The CDR3 has 13 residues. Germline CDR1 PRHDT, CDR2 FYEKMQ (reference sequence). Trimming removed 5 bases at V and 3 bases at J, with 10 bases between.

This chain links TRBV28 with TRBJ2-5, with D possibly TRBD2 on 5 matching bases. V lost 8 bases to trimming and J lost 2 bases, with 12 bases between them. This CDR3 has 13 residues. Germline CDR1 is MDHEN and CDR2 is SYDVKM. The CDR3 reads CASPNWEQETQYF. Here the CDR3 DNA reads TGTGCCAGCCCCAACTGGGAGCAAGAGACCCAGTACTTC.

The chain carries TRBV4-1 and TRBJ2-7, with D possibly being TRBD2 (5 bases). The CDR3 extends over 15 amino acids. With 5 bases removed from V and 3 bases from J, the gap between germline ends came to 17 bases. Germline V gives CDR1 MGHRA, CDR2 YSYEKL. The DNA of the CDR3 is TGCGCCAGCAGCTTCCGACTAAGCACCAACTACGAGCAGTACTTC. As protein: CASSFRLSTNYEQYF.

This chain joins TRBV5-5 and TRBJ2-1; 7 bases agree with TRBD2. Germline lookup yields CDR1 SGHKS and CDR2 YYEKEE (reference sequence). The CDR3 length is 17 residues. The ends lost 0 bases at V and 9 bases at J; junction bases unmatched: 15. The CDR3 DNA sequence: TGTGCCAGCAGCTTGGCTCACGCGGGAGTATTGATGAGTGAGCAGTTCTTC. The encoded protein is CASSLAHAGVLMSEQFF.

The rearrangement uses TRBV19 and TRBJ1-5; D gene unclear. The germline V and J ends were trimmed by 5 bases and 1 base, with 12 bases remaining between them. Looked up from germline, CDR1 is LNHDA and CDR2 is SQIVND (reference sequence). The CDR3 loop spans 15 amino acids. The CDR3 DNA sequence: TGTGCCAGTAGTCGGAGGACGGTAAGCAATCAGCCCCAGCATTTT. This encodes CASSRRTVSNQPQHF.

The rearrangement joins TRBV7-2 to TRBJ2-1; D unresolved. The CDR3 spans 14 residues. Germline V lookup: CDR1 SGHTA, CDR2 FQGNSA. V gave up 2 bases and J gave up 4 bases, with 9 bases separating them. The CDR3 sequence: CASSLRPSYNEQFF. CDR3 in DNA: TGTGCCAGCAGCTTAAGGCCTAGTTACAATGAGCAGTTCTTC.

Here the CDR3 DNA reads TGTGCCAGCAGCTTAAGCGGGATAGTAACAGATACGCAGTATTTT. Protein: CASSLSGIVTDTQYF. The chain combines TRBV7-2 with TRBJ2-3; TRBD2 matches 7 bases. Losses at the gene ends were 2 bases for V and 3 bases for J; bases not matched to a gene: 5. There are 15 residues in the CDR3. Germline V gene data show CDR1 as SGHTA and CDR2 as FQGNSA.

The chain combines TRBV18 with TRBJ2-1; no clear D. The V gene lost 0 bases and the J gene lost 8 bases, with 5 bases spanning the gap. The V gene's germline CDR1 is KGHSH and CDR2 LQKENI. The CDR3 runs to 12 residues. DNA of the CDR3: TGTGCCAGCTCACCACCCTCCCATGAGCAGTTCTTC. It encodes CASSPPSHEQFF.

This chain links TRBV27 with TRBJ1-4; the D is unclear. The CDR3 is made up of 14 amino acids. Germline CDR1 reads MNHEY; CDR2 reads SMNVEV (reference sequence). V shed 3 bases and J shed 7 bases, with 12 bases lying between them. The CDR3 protein is CASSLSRSGEKLFF. As DNA, the CDR3 is TGTGCCAGCAGTTTGAGTAGGAGCGGTGAAAAACTGTTTTTT.

This chain connects TRBV7-6 to TRBJ1-1; 9 bases agree with TRBD1. Trimming took 6 bases from V and 4 from J; bases not matched to a gene: 9. CDR3 size: 15 residues. Looked up from germline, CDR1 is SGHVS and CDR2 is FNYEAQ. The CDR3 loop is CASRAQGAGSTEAFF. As DNA, the CDR3 is TGTGCCAGCAGGGCACAGGGGGCCGGCAGCACTGAAGCTTTCTTT. Together with reference TRBV7-6 and TRBJ1-1, the CDR3 gives the full variable domain: GAGVSQSPRYKVTKRGQDVALRCDPISGHVSLYWYRQALGQGPEFLTYFNYEAQQDKSGLPNDRFSAERPEGSISTLTIQRTEQRDSAMYRCASRAQGAGSTEAFFGQGTRLTVV.